The sequence of this T cell receptor (beta chain) was determined in a study of follicular helper T cells after annual influenza vaccination. This clone was found once. As to time point: 2015-2016 season, pre-vaccination. TCRB sequencing was done at Survey resolution level. Data came from immunoSEQ multiplex PCR; TCRdb stores just in-frame clones and leaves some out. The sample holds around 10,000 clones, 80% to 90% seen once. The TCR sequence derives from an adult who received the influenza vaccine. This sample comprised CXCR5+ CD38- circulating T follicular helper cells from blood, obtained on the day of influenza vaccination. The subset: circulating Tfh, non-naive CD4+CXCR5+PD-1+ (ICOS+CD38+ or ICOS-CD38-).

The DNA for the CDR3 is TGTGCCAGCAGCTTAGTCACCGGGACAGGGGACGGAAACACCATATATTTT. Translation: CASSLVTGTGDGNTIYF. The chain links TRBV7-9 to TRBJ1-3; 10 nucleotides align to TRBD1. CDR3 length equals 17 residues. The germline CDR1 and CDR2 sequences are SEHNR and FQNEAQ (reference sequence). V gave up 1 base and J gave up 4 bases; unmatched junction bases: 7.